The T cell receptor beta chain described here comes from a study of beta chain features in type 1 diabetes. Notes on the study in general: Moderate but significant shortening of TCRB CDR3s was recorded in all four CD4+ subsets from Type 1 diabetes patients. Compared with healthy donors, patients appeared to share more similar naive, central memory and regulatory TCRB repertoires.

This clone was seen a handful of times. The target antigen is unknown. The whole isolated RNA underwent reverse transcription, so sequencing captured expressed TCRB transcripts. Profiled with immunoSEQ multiplex PCR; TCRdb holds only in-frame clones, not every one. Here the sample spans 130,000 or so clones, about 8.7% being singletons. Source material: central memory CD4+ T cells from blood. This clonotype was sampled from a man between 18 and 29 years old in good health.

CDR3 amino acids: CASSPRTSGSTDTQYF. The CDR3, as DNA: TGTGCCAGCAGCCCGAGGACTAGCGGAAGCACAGATACGCAGTATTTT. The V call is TRBV7-3, the J call TRBJ2-3; 10 positions agree with TRBD2. V lost 5 bases, J lost 0 bases, and 5 bases stayed unmatched. The CDR3 contains 16 residues. Per germline, CDR1 SGHTA and CDR2 FQGTGA.